This TCR beta chain comes out of a study of blood T cell repertoires in COVID-19. About the research overall: Sites across the United States, Italy and Spain contributed samples from acute and convalescent COVID-19. From T cells, B-cell-depleted T cells, or PBMCs came the material, which was cDNA or gDNA.

The CDR3 runs 16 residues. V was clipped by 7 bases and J by 0 bases, with 18 bases between them. Germline V gives CDR1 MDHEN, CDR2 SYDVKM. In the original analysis: Using reference gene primer amplification, nucleated cell counts were estimated. Assay: immunoSEQ multiplex PCR; the TCRdb copy retains only in-frame clones and omits some. That table is the source of V, J and clone size, and D and trimming were worked out from the DNA. The table has around 25,000 clones, roughly four fifths seen once; the top ten hold roughly 71%. Sequenced material: peripheral blood. The chain links TRBV28 to TRBJ1-1; perhaps TRBD1 as D (5 bases). This clonotype originated in a man in his 70s with acute or convalescent COVID-19. CDR3 nucleotides: TGTGCCAGCATCGTACTTGGGGGGGGATTGAACACTGAAGCTTTCTTT. This encodes CASIVLGGGLNTEAFF.